Listed below are T cell receptor beta chains from one sample, sequenced in a study of blood T cells in healthy people across ages. TCRdb recomputed calls from the 5' RACE reads with MiXCR, one row per CDR3 protein. The sample lists about 640,000 distinct CDR3 sequences; roughly 53% were seen once. The sequencing sample was made of blood. These receptors all stem from a man in his sixties in good health. Both conserved end residues are part of each CDR3. A D gene is named only where the DNA matches it firmly. Clone size is shown for a subset of rows, as once, few, many or a class of expanded clone.

d_call	clone_size	v_call	j_call	cdr3_aa	cdr3_nt
NA	NA	TRBV6-1	TRBJ2-7	CASSEGFYEQYF	TGTGCCAGCAGTGAGGGTTTTTACGAGCAGTACTTC
TRBD1	NA	TRBV12-3/TRBV12-4	TRBJ2-1	CASTQGQAGNEQFF	TGTGCCAGCACTCAAGGACAGGCCGGCAATGAGCAGTTCTTC
NA	NA	TRBV5-1	TRBJ2-7	CASSLEGVNEQYF	TGCGCCAGCAGCTTGGAGGGCGTGAACGAGCAGTACTTC
TRBD2	NA	TRBV18	TRBJ2-5	CASSPGEGQETQYF	TGTGCCAGCTCACCAGGGGAGGGCCAAGAGACCCAGTACTTC
NA	few	TRBV10-3	TRBJ2-7	CAISATDQPYEQYF	TGTGCCATCAGTGCAACTGACCAGCCCTACGAGCAGTACTTC
NA	NA	TRBV28	TRBJ2-2	CASRPPGPTGELFF	TGTGCCAGCCGACCCCCGGGCCCCACCGGGGAGCTGTTTTTT
NA	NA	TRBV28	TRBJ2-4	CASSSLSGWINIQYF	TGTGCCAGCAGTTCCCTGTCCGGTTGGATCAACATTCAGTACTTC
NA	NA	TRBV6-5	TRBJ2-6	CASSLSLLTNVLTF	TGTGCCAGCAGCCTTTCCCTGTTGACCAACGTCCTGACTTTC
NA	NA	TRBV3-1	TRBJ2-4	CASTQKGRGRGIQYF	TGTGCCAGCACCCAAAAGGGGAGAGGGCGGGGCATTCAGTACTTC
NA	NA	TRBV18	TRBJ1-1	CASSPTGQENTEAFF	TGTGCCAGCTCACCAACAGGGCAAGAGAACACTGAAGCTTTCTTT
NA	few	TRBV5-5	TRBJ2-4	CASSLAENIQYF	TGTGCCAGCAGCCTAGCAGAAAACATTCAGTACTTC
NA	few	TRBV29-1	TRBJ2-7	CSVEESGASEQYF	TGCAGCGTTGAAGAGTCGGGGGCATCCGAGCAGTACTTC
NA	NA	TRBV20-1	TRBJ1-1	CSAKGSSNTEAFF	TGCAGTGCTAAGGGCTCCTCGAACACTGAAGCTTTCTTT
NA	NA	TRBV10-1	TRBJ1-1	CASVRDGTEAFF	TGCGCCAGCGTCCGGGATGGCACTGAAGCTTTCTTT
NA	NA	TRBV28	TRBJ1-2	CASSRDMTFYGYTF	TGTGCCAGCAGTAGGGACATGACGTTTTATGGCTACACCTTC
TRBD1	NA	TRBV7-6	TRBJ1-6	CASSARTGPNSPLHF	TGTGCCAGCAGCGCGCGGACAGGGCCTAATTCACCCCTCCACTTT
NA	NA	TRBV4-3	TRBJ2-1	CASSQDLGHNNEQFF	TGCGCCAGCAGCCAAGATCTGGGACATAACAATGAGCAGTTCTTC
TRBD1	NA	TRBV10-3	TRBJ1-2	CAISESEGAPGYGYTF	TGTGCCATCAGTGAGTCGGAGGGGGCGCCTGGCTATGGCTACACCTTC
TRBD2	NA	TRBV20-1	TRBJ2-3	CSANSAGGGDTQYF	TGCAGTGCTAATTCAGCGGGGGGGGGAGATACGCAGTATTTT
TRBD1	few	TRBV4-2	TRBJ2-6	CASSQDLTGGGSGANVLTF	TGTGCCAGCAGCCAAGATCTGACAGGGGGCGGCTCTGGGGCCAACGTCCTGACTTTC
TRBD1	few	TRBV7-2	TRBJ1-2	CASSLEGTGAGYTF	TGTGCCAGCAGCTTAGAAGGGACAGGGGCCGGCTACACCTTC
NA	NA	TRBV6-6	TRBJ1-6	CASTGSNSPLHF	TGTGCCAGCACCGGGTCGAATTCACCCCTCCACTTT
NA	NA	TRBV12-3/TRBV12-4	TRBJ1-2	CASSFSQGGYTF	TGTGCCAGCAGTTTTTCCCAAGGTGGCTACACCTTC
TRBD1	NA	TRBV10-3	TRBJ1-1	CAISSYFGTGANQNTEAFF	TGTGCCATCAGTTCTTACTTTGGGACAGGGGCGAACCAGAACACTGAAGCTTTCTTT
TRBD2	once	TRBV6-1	TRBJ2-5	CASRTTSRGQETQYF	TGTGCCAGCAGAACGACTAGCCGCGGCCAAGAGACCCAGTACTTC
TRBD1	once	TRBV29-1	TRBJ1-2	CSLSGTGANYGYTF	TGCAGCCTATCCGGGACAGGGGCAAACTATGGCTACACCTTC
NA	NA	TRBV29-1	TRBJ2-6	CSVEERVQGSGANVLTF	TGCAGCGTTGAAGAACGGGTCCAGGGCTCTGGGGCCAACGTCCTGACTTTC
TRBD1	few	TRBV2	TRBJ1-5	CASTGQGAGQPQHF	TGTGCCAGCACCGGACAGGGGGCAGGGCAGCCCCAGCATTTT
NA	few	TRBV2	TRBJ2-5	CASQQGTVGTQYF	TGTGCCAGCCAGCAGGGTACAGTTGGGACCCAGTACTTC
TRBD2	NA	TRBV5-1	TRBJ2-1	CASSLDPSGGAYNEQFF	TGCGCCAGCAGCTTGGACCCTAGCGGGGGGGCATACAATGAGCAGTTCTTC
TRBD2	NA	TRBV4-2	TRBJ2-1	CASSPSGGAVNEQFF	TGTGCCAGCAGCCCTAGCGGGGGGGCGGTCAATGAGCAGTTCTTC
TRBD1	NA	TRBV27	TRBJ2-7	CASSLKGAGYEQYF	TGTGCCAGCAGTTTAAAGGGGGCAGGGTACGAGCAGTACTTC
TRBD1	NA	TRBV24-1	TRBJ1-1	CATSDLDRANTEAFF	TGTGCCACCAGTGACCTGGACAGGGCGAACACTGAAGCTTTCTTT
TRBD2	NA	TRBV7-2	TRBJ2-4	CASSLGSGGAGVIQYF	TGTGCCAGCAGCTTAGGAAGCGGGGGGGCCGGAGTCATTCAGTACTTC
NA	few	TRBV6-1	TRBJ1-2	CASSESTDRRLRGYTF	TGTGCCAGCAGTGAATCGACTGACAGGCGTCTTCGAGGCTACACCTTC
NA	NA	TRBV20-1	TRBJ1-1	CSARAGSSTEAFF	TGCAGTGCTAGAGCCGGGTCGTCCACTGAAGCTTTCTTT
NA	NA	TRBV12-3/TRBV12-4	TRBJ2-5	CASSFGRPGETQYF	TGTGCCAGCAGTTTCGGCAGGCCCGGAGAGACCCAGTACTTC
NA	NA	TRBV7-2	TRBJ1-2	CASSLATDYGYTF	TGTGCCAGCAGCTTAGCCACGGACTATGGCTACACCTTC
TRBD1	once	TRBV20-1	TRBJ1-1	CSALGGQGAPGAFF	TGCAGTGCTTTAGGCGGGCAGGGGGCGCCGGGGGCTTTCTTT
TRBD1	few	TRBV9	TRBJ2-1	CASSVWDRARGNEQFF	TGTGCCAGCAGCGTTTGGGACAGGGCTAGAGGCAATGAGCAGTTCTTC
NA	NA	TRBV29-1	TRBJ2-5	CSVEPGVETQYF	TGCAGCGTTGAACCAGGGGTCGAGACCCAGTACTTC
TRBD2	NA	TRBV5-1	TRBJ2-7	CAGSDGTSSYEQYF	TGCGCCGGCAGCGACGGGACTAGCTCCTACGAGCAGTACTTC
NA	NA	TRBV9	TRBJ1-5	CASSGPGSSTQPQHF	TGTGCCAGCAGCGGCCCGGGGTCGAGCACTCAGCCCCAGCATTTT
TRBD2	NA	TRBV5-1	TRBJ2-1	CASSSTGTSRYNEQFF	TGCGCCAGCAGCTCGACCGGGACTAGCAGATACAATGAGCAGTTCTTC
NA	few	TRBV12-3/TRBV12-4	TRBJ2-3	CASSLISGPGTDTQYF	TGTGCCAGCAGTTTAATTAGCGGTCCTGGCACAGATACGCAGTATTTT
NA	once	TRBV2	TRBJ1-5	CASRGHNSNQPQHF	TGTGCCAGCAGGGGACATAATAGCAATCAGCCCCAGCATTTT
NA	NA	TRBV29-1	TRBJ2-3	CSQRKVTDTQYF	TGCAGCCAACGGAAGGTCACAGATACGCAGTATTTT
NA	NA	TRBV12-3/TRBV12-4	TRBJ2-5	CASNEGETQYF	TGTGCCTCTAACGAGGGAGAGACCCAGTACTTC
NA	NA	TRBV3-1	TRBJ2-5	CASSQDVTQGRETQYF	TGTGCCAGCAGCCAAGATGTAACCCAGGGGAGGGAGACCCAGTACTTC
NA	NA	TRBV20-1	TRBJ2-1	CSARGQTHNEQFF	TGCAGTGCTAGGGGCCAAACGCACAATGAGCAGTTCTTC
NA	NA	TRBV11-3	TRBJ2-7	CASSWTFPGEQYF	TGTGCCAGCAGCTGGACTTTTCCCGGGGAGCAGTACTTC
TRBD1	NA	TRBV9	TRBJ2-5	CASSVGTGQGETQYF	TGTGCCAGCAGCGTTGGGACAGGGCAGGGAGAGACCCAGTACTTC
NA	few	TRBV5-1	TRBJ2-1	CASSFGSSSYNEQFF	TGCGCCAGCAGCTTTGGGAGCAGCTCCTACAATGAGCAGTTCTTC